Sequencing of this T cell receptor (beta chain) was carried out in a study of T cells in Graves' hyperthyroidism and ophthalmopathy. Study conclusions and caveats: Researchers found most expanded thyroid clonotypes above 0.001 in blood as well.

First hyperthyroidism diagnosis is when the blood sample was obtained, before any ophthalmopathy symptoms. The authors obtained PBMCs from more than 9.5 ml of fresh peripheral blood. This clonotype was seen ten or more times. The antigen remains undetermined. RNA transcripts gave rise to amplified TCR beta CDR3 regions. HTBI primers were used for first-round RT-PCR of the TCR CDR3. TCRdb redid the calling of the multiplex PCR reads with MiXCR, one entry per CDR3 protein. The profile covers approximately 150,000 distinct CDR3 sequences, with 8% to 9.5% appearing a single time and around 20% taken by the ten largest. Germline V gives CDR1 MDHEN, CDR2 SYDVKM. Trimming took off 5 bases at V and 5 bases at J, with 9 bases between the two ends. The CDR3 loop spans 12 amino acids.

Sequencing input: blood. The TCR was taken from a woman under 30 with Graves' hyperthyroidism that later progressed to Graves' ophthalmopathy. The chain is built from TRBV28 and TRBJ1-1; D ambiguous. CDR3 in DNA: TGTGCCAGCAGTCCCTTTTTTACTGAAGCTTTCTTT. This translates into CASSPFFTEAFF.